The 28 T cell receptor beta chains reported below all come from one sample, sequenced in a study of PD-L1 blockade in urothelial cancer. Time point here: peripheral blood 6 weeks after treatment start. Sequencing used immunoSEQ multiplex PCR; TCRdb keeps in-frame clones, though not all of them. The sample records around 100,000 clones, roughly 90% being singletons. The input for sequencing was PBMCs, taken around atezolizumab (anti-PD-L1) treatment. The receptor source for this set is a man between 60 and 75 years old with urothelial cancer.

This chain joins TRBV19 and TRBJ1-1; 7 bases are shared with TRBD1. The germline CDR1 and CDR2 sequences are LNHDA and SQIVND (reference sequence). CDR3 length: 13 residues. The junction had 10 bases not matched to a gene; V was cut back by 6 bases and J by 9 bases. CDR3 in DNA: TGTGCCAGTAGCCAAGACAGGGACGCTCAAGCTTTCTTT. Translating gives CASSQDRDAQAFF. Full variable domain (rest looked up from reference TRBV19 and TRBJ1-1): DGGITQSPKYLFRKEGQNVTLSCEQNLNHDAMYWYRQDPGQGLRLIYYSQIVNDFQKGDIAEGYSVSREKKESFPLTVTSAQKNPTAFYLCASSQDRDAQAFFGQGTRLTVV.

The table lists this clone with a count of one. The J gene is TRBJ1-5, the V gene TRBV28; TRBD1 agrees at 8 bases. CDR3 length equals 15 residues. V gave up 6 bases and J gave up 3 bases; unmatched junction bases: 7. Germline assignment: CDR1 MDHEN and CDR2 SYDVKM. The CDR3 protein is CASSTQDRDNQPQHF. DNA of the CDR3: TGTGCCAGCAGCACGCAGGACAGGGACAATCAGCCCCAGCATTTT.

Notes on this clone: Germline and junction disagree at one end, which may indicate a read error. The gene calls are TRBV11-2 and TRBJ2-7; weak D call: TRBD2 (5 bases). From germline, CDR1 is SGHAT and CDR2 FQNNGV. This CDR3 contains 13 residues. CDR3 protein: CASSLEYRLGLNF. CDR3 bases: TGTGCCAGCAGCTTAGAATATCGATTAGGACTGAACTTC.

This clone was detected once. This chain connects TRBV4-1 to TRBJ1-1, with TRBD1 as a possible D gene (5 bases). Per germline, CDR1 MGHRA and CDR2 YSYEKL. The CDR3 runs to 15 residues. V gave up 0 bases and J gave up 4 bases, with 12 bases separating them. The CDR3 spells CASSQDPGGGTEAFF. The CDR3 region has the DNA TGCGCCAGCAGCCAAGACCCCGGGGGGGGCACTGAAGCTTTCTTT.

In this sample, this clone turned up once. The CDR3 DNA reads TGTGCCAGCAGCTTAAGACCGGGACAGAGCTCCTATAATTCACCCCTCCACTTT. Protein: CASSLRPGQSSYNSPLHF. The chain uses TRBV7-2 and TRBJ1-6; 7 nucleotides match TRBD1. With 2 bases clipped from V and 0 bases from J, the junction kept 7 bases outside the gene matches. Germline CDR1 SGHTA, CDR2 FQGNSA. This CDR3 spans 18 amino acids.

V is TRBV28 and J is TRBJ2-7; TRBD2 matches at 12 bases. This CDR3 comprises 15 residues. After removal of 5 bases from V and 2 bases from J, the junction contained 4 bases not matched to a gene. The germline gives CDR1 MDHEN, CDR2 SYDVKM. DNA of the CDR3: TGTGCCAGCAGTCCTAGCGGGAGGGGAACCTACGAGCAGTACTTC. Translated: CASSPSGRGTYEQYF.

This chain connects TRBV7-9 to TRBJ1-1; D may be TRBD1 (6 bases). Germline V gene sequence: CDR1 SEHNR, CDR2 FQNEAQ (reference sequence). The V end was cut by 5 bases, the J end by 1 base, with 14 bases between. The CDR3 sequence is 15 residues long. The CDR3 loop is CASSVGQFGNTEAFF. CDR3 nucleotides: TGTGCCAGCAGCGTTGGACAGTTTGGGAACACTGAAGCTTTCTTT. The entire variable domain, with the rest obtained from reference TRBV7-9 and TRBJ1-1, is as follows: DTGVSQNPRHKITKRGQNVTFRCDPISEHNRLYWYRQTLGQGPEFLTYFQNEAQLEKSRLLSDRFSAERPKGSFSTLEIQRTEQGDSAMYLCASSVGQFGNTEAFFGQGTRLTVV.

The chain carries TRBV18 and TRBJ2-2; tentative D call: TRBD2 (6 bases). V dropped 4 bases and J dropped 6 bases, with 18 bases sitting between them. The CDR3 spans 16 residues. CDR1 and CDR2 (germline): KGHSH, LQKENI. For the CDR3, the DNA is TGTGCCAGCTCACTATCAGCGGGCCATTCTCCCGGGGAGCTGTTTTTT. It translates to CASSLSAGHSPGELFF.

The rearrangement links TRBV7-2 to TRBJ2-3; unclear D gene. There are 12 residues in the CDR3. V lost 1 base and J 7 bases, leaving 6 bases between the germline ends. The germline V gene has CDR1 SGHTA and CDR2 FQGNSA. CDR3 bases: TGTGCCAGCAGCTTAGACACGAATACGCAGTATTTT. Protein product: CASSLDTNTQYF.

As for this clone: The sample holds other DNA sequences that translate to the same CDR3. CDR3 DNA: TGTGCCAGCAGCTCCACTAGCGGCCTCTACAATGAGCAGTTCTTC. Its protein is CASSSTSGLYNEQFF. V is TRBV7-2 and J is TRBJ2-1, with TRBD2 matching 8 bases. CDR3 size: 15 residues. Germline V gene data show CDR1 as SGHTA and CDR2 as FQGNSA. Trimming removed 4 bases from V and 3 bases from J; junction bases left unmatched: 5.

The chain employs TRBV2 and TRBJ2-7; 7 nucleotides match TRBD1. Germline V CDR1 and CDR2: SNHLY, FYNNEI. Germline trimming cut 9 bases from V and 3 bases from J; bases unmatched to any gene: 5. The CDR3 runs to 12 residues. As DNA, the CDR3 is TGTGCCAGTTCTACAGGGGTCTACGAGCAGTACTTC. Translating it yields CASSTGVYEQYF. Full variable domain (rest looked up from reference TRBV2 and TRBJ2-7): EPEVTQTPSHQVTQMGQEVILRCVPISNHLYFYWYRQILGQKVEFLVSFYNNEISEKSEIFDDQFSVERPDGSNFTLKIRSTKLEDSAMYFCASSTGVYEQYFGPGTRLTVT.

This clone was seen once. V gene TRBV25-1 combines with J gene TRBJ2-1, with 8 bases matching TRBD2. Germline V gene sequence: CDR1 MGHDK, CDR2 SYGVNS. The CDR3 runs 14 residues. With V trimmed by 4 bases and J by 7 bases, 6 bases remained unmatched. CDR3 DNA: TGTGCCAGCAGTGGCGGGAGGACGTCTAATGAGCAGTTCTTC. Its translation is CASSGGRTSNEQFF.

This rearrangement joins TRBV6-7 to TRBJ2-2; D not resolved. TRBV6-7 is treated as an ORF (open reading frame) with a function not yet certain. With 2 bases removed from V and 4 bases from J, the gap between germline ends came to 17 bases. This CDR3 has 17 amino acids. CDR3 coding DNA: TGTGCCAGCAGTTACCGCAGACCCCACCCGGGCACCGGGGAGCTGTTTTTT. It specifies CASSYRRPHPGTGELFF.

V gene TRBV5-8 combines with J gene TRBJ1-1, with D possibly being TRBD1 (5 bases). Germline loops: CDR1 SGHTS, CDR2 YDEGEE. The V gene lost 3 bases and the J gene lost 0 bases, with 12 bases spanning the gap. The CDR3 is 15 residues long. The CDR3 reads CASSWGVRMNTEAFF. For the CDR3, the DNA is TGTGCCAGCAGCTGGGGGGTCAGGATGAACACTGAAGCTTTCTTT.

The chain carries TRBV9 and TRBJ1-3; perhaps TRBD1 as D (6 bases). In germline, CDR1 is SGDLS, CDR2 YYNGEE. This CDR3 comprises 16 residues. V was cut by 3 bases and J by 2 bases, with 15 bases left in between. CDR3 bases: TGTGCCAGCAGCGCACAGGGAGTTGAAGCTGGAAACACCATATATTTT. Encoded protein: CASSAQGVEAGNTIYF.

V and J are TRBV27 and TRBJ1-1; a weak D match, TRBD1 (6 bases). CDR3 size: 16 residues. The V end was cut by 5 bases, the J end by 3 bases, with 19 bases between. CDR1 and CDR2 (germline): MNHEY, SMNVEV (reference sequence). CDR3 region: CASSHSRGVGDTEAFF. Written as DNA, the CDR3 is TGTGCCAGCAGTCACTCCAGGGGAGTGGGGGACACTGAAGCTTTCTTT.

The chain uses TRBV28 and TRBJ2-1, with D possibly being TRBD2 (6 bases). V lost 6 bases and J 4 bases, leaving 13 bases between the germline ends. This CDR3 is 14 amino acids long. Germline V gives CDR1 MDHEN, CDR2 SYDVKM. The CDR3 sequence: CASSLRERYNEQFF. The DNA for the CDR3 is TGTGCCAGCAGCCTACGGGAGAGGTACAATGAGCAGTTCTTC.

The gene calls are TRBV4-3 and TRBJ1-6, with D possibly TRBD1 on 5 matching bases. The CDR3 runs to 15 residues. Germline V lookup: CDR1 LGHNA, CDR2 YSLEER. Trimming removed 0 bases from V and 5 bases from J, with 8 bases in between. The CDR3 spells CASSQDPGNNSPLHF. The CDR3 DNA reads as TGCGCCAGCAGCCAAGATCCAGGGAATAATTCACCCCTCCACTTT.

Here the CDR3 DNA reads TGCAGCGTTGAAGAGAAAAGAATGGACAGGGCCAAGGAGCAGTACTTC. This sequence encodes CSVEEKRMDRAKEQYF. The rearrangement uses TRBV29-1 and TRBJ2-7; TRBD1 matches 8 bases. This CDR3 is built from 16 residues. The germline CDR1 and CDR2 sequences are SQVTM and ANQGSEA. V was clipped by 0 bases and J by 7 bases; unmatched bases: 14.

The V gene is TRBV27, the J gene TRBJ2-3; 7 bases agree with TRBD1. The CDR3 runs to 15 residues. Germline values: CDR1 MNHEY, CDR2 SMNVEV (reference sequence). Trimming removed 2 bases from V and 3 bases from J; junction bases left unmatched: 5. The CDR3 loop is CASSLEARGTDTQYF. CDR3 DNA sequence: TGTGCCAGCAGTTTAGAGGCCAGGGGGACAGATACGCAGTATTTT.

V usage is TRBV7-2 and J usage is TRBJ1-1; D is unresolved. Trimming stripped 4 bases from V and 0 bases from J, with 12 bases between. Germline loops: CDR1 SGHTA, CDR2 FQGNSA. This CDR3 contains 15 residues. CDR3 amino acids: CASSYAGSMNTEAFF. The CDR3 coding sequence is TGTGCCAGCAGCTACGCAGGATCCATGAACACTGAAGCTTTCTTT. Complete variable domain (other parts from reference TRBV7-2 and TRBJ1-1): GAGVSQSPSNKVTEKGKDVELRCDPISGHTALYWYRQSLGQGLEFLIYFQGNSAPDKSGLPSDRFSAERTGGSVSTLTIQRTQQEDSAVYLCASSYAGSMNTEAFFGQGTRLTVV.

The V call is TRBV7-2, the J call TRBJ2-7; D call uncertain. Germline V gene sequence: CDR1 SGHTA, CDR2 FQGNSA. Trimming took 1 base from V and 8 from J, leaving 9 bases between them. The CDR3 has 12 amino acids. CDR3: CASSLVDSKQYF. Here the CDR3 DNA reads TGTGCCAGCAGCTTAGTTGATAGCAAGCAGTACTTC.

The genes are TRBV6-6 and TRBJ2-2, with D possibly being TRBD2 (6 bases). With 6 bases removed from V and 6 bases from J, the gap between germline ends came to 17 bases. CDR3 length equals 15 residues. CDR1 is MNHNY and CDR2 is SVGAGI in the germline V gene (reference sequence). The CDR3: CASSQGLSGAGELFF. DNA of the CDR3: TGTGCCAGCAGCCAGGGACTCTCGGGGGCCGGGGAGCTGTTTTTT.

The chain is built from TRBV29-1 and TRBJ2-3, with TRBD1 identical over 7 bases. Germline trimming cut 5 bases from V and 1 base from J; bases unmatched to any gene: 9. The length of the CDR3 is 15 residues. Germline V gene sequence: CDR1 SQVTM, CDR2 ANQGSEA. The CDR3 protein is CSVQGWQGGTDTQYF. The CDR3 DNA follows: TGCAGCGTTCAGGGGTGGCAGGGGGGCACAGATACGCAGTATTTT.

V is TRBV20-1 and J is TRBJ2-1; D is perhaps TRBD2 (5 bases). The ends were cut back, 5 bases at V and 12 bases at J, with 11 bases in the middle. The length of the CDR3 is 10 residues. Germline CDR1 DFQATT, CDR2 SNEGSKA (reference sequence). CDR3 protein: CSAGREGQFF. The CDR3 DNA reads TGCAGTGCTGGCCGGGAAGGGCAGTTCTTC.

This chain links TRBV18 with TRBJ2-3, with TRBD2 identical over 13 bases. CDR1 KGHSH and CDR2 LQKENI come from the germline V gene. Trimming took 4 bases from V and 10 from J; bases not matched to a gene: 8. CDR3 length: 15 amino acids. The CDR3: CASSQGLAGVVAQYF. Written as DNA, the CDR3 is TGTGCCAGCTCACAAGGACTAGCGGGAGTTGTGGCGCAGTATTTT. The full variable domain, rest sourced from reference TRBV18 and TRBJ2-3, is NAGVMQNPRHLVRRRGQEARLRCSPMKGHSHVYWYRQLPEEGLKFMVYLQKENIIDESGMPKERFSAEFPKEGPSILRIQQVVRGDSAAYFCASSQGLAGVVAQYFGPGTRLTVL.

The chain links TRBV27 to TRBJ2-5, with 11 bases lining up with TRBD2. V was clipped by 6 bases and J by 5 bases; unmatched bases: 11. Germline loops: CDR1 MNHEY, CDR2 SMNVEV (reference sequence). CDR3 length: 16 residues. The CDR3 is CASRHMTSGILETQYF. CDR3 in DNA: TGTGCCAGCAGACACATGACTAGCGGGATTTTGGAGACCCAGTACTTC.

V is TRBV5-4 and J is TRBJ1-2; 7 bases align to TRBD1. CDR1 SGHNT and CDR2 YYREEE come from the germline V gene (reference sequence). V was clipped by 0 bases and J by 6 bases; unmatched bases: 5. This CDR3 contains 14 residues. The CDR3 protein is CASSLADRVHGYTF. CDR3 DNA: TGTGCCAGCAGCTTGGCCGACAGGGTTCATGGCTACACCTTC.